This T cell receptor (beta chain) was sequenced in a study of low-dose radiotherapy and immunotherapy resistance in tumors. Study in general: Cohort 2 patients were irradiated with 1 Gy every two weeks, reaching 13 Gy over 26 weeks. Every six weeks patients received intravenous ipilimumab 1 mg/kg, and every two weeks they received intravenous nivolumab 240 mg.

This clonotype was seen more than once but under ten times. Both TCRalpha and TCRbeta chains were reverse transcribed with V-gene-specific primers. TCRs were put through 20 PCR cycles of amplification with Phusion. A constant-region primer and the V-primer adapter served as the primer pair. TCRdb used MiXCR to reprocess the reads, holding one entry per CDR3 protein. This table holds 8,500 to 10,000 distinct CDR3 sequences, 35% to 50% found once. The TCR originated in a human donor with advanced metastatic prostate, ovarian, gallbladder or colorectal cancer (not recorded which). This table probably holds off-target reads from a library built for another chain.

The CDR3, as DNA: TGTGCCAGCAGTGGTCTGGAGGGGGGACATTCGGGCCTCCACTTT. Protein product: CASSGLEGGHSGLHF. V usage is TRBV6-5 and J usage is TRBJ1-6; D perhaps matches TRBD1 (6 bases). CDR1 MNHEY and CDR2 SVGAGI come from the germline V gene. The length of the CDR3 is 15 residues. Trimming pared 5 bases from V and 15 bases from J, leaving 23 bases between.